This TCR beta chain was identified in a study of CD8 T cells in ankylosing spondylitis. Study-wide findings and caveats: In ankylosing spondylitis blood, a motif of roughly eight highly homologous TCR beta variants appeared characteristic.

This clonotype was seen a few times. Its antigen remains unknown. MiXCR, run by TCRdb on the 5' RACE reads, gives a single entry per CDR3 protein. The data contain roughly 670,000 distinct CDR3 sequences, 19% of them singletons. The CDR3 loop spans 14 amino acids. V shed 0 bases and J shed 5 bases, with 11 bases lying between them. Germline CDR1 is SGHDT and CDR2 is YYEEEE. The sequencing sample was made of blood, either unsorted or a sorted T cell fraction (not recorded which). V usage is TRBV5-6 and J usage is TRBJ1-2; weak D call: TRBD1 (6 bases). The source is a male donor with ankylosing spondylitis. The CDR3 is CASSLGTAHYGYTF. The CDR3 DNA follows: TGTGCCAGCAGCTTGGGGACAGCGCATTATGGCTACACCTTC. Full variable domain (remainder filled in from reference TRBV5-6 and TRBJ1-2): DAGVTQSPTHLIKTRGQQVTLRCSPKSGHDTVSWYQQALGQGPQFIFQYYEEEERQRGNFPDRFSGHQFPNYSSELNVNALLLGDSALYLCASSLGTAHYGYTFGSGTRLTVV.